These T cell receptor beta chains were read from a single sample in a study of blood T cell repertoires in COVID-19. Only in-frame clones appear in the TCRdb table, and some are missing; sequencing was by immunoSEQ multiplex PCR. The repertoire holds about 250,000 clones, with 86% as singletons. The sequenced sample consisted of peripheral blood. The receptors stem from a woman of 80 years or more with COVID-19, enrolled during active disease. The CDR3 runs from the conserved cysteine through the conserved F or W. The D gene is left open where the match is weak. Size is stated for part of the rows, as once, few or many counts, or as a class when the clone is expanded.

>-|TRBV7-9|-|TRBJ1-4
TGTGCCAGCAGCCCTCGGACAGCAAGGGATGAAAAACTGTTTTTT
CASSPRTARDEKLFF
>-|TRBV20-1|-|TRBJ2-1
TGCAGTGGCGGGTTAAGTAATGAGCAGTTCTTC
CSGGLSNEQFF
>-|TRBV10-3|TRBD1|TRBJ2-7
TGTGCCATCAGTGAAGGGACAGGGTCCTACGAGCAGTACTTC
CAISEGTGSYEQYF
>-|TRBV7-9|-|TRBJ2-1
TGTGCCAGCAGCCCGGGGACTCAGAGTGGCCATGAGCAGTTCTTC
CASSPGTQSGHEQFF
>-|TRBV6-5|-|TRBJ2-7
TGTGCCAGCAGTTACAGACAGTCGGCCTACGAGCAGTACTTC
CASSYRQSAYEQYF
>once|TRBV18|-|TRBJ2-5
TGTGCCAGCTCACTCAGGAGGGGCGGGGAGACCCAGTACTTC
CASSLRRGGETQYF
>-|TRBV7-2|TRBD1|TRBJ1-6
TGTGCCAGCAGCTTAATGGGACAGGGCTACTCACCCCTCCACTTT
CASSLMGQGYSPLHF
>-|TRBV7-9|-|TRBJ2-1
TGTGCCAGCAGCTTAGCGGGGGGGCCGGTTGAGCAGTTCTTC
CASSLAGGPVEQFF
>once|TRBV12-3/TRBV12-4|-|TRBJ1-1
TGTGCCAGCAGTTTCTACAGGGACACTGAAGCTTTCTTT
CASSFYRDTEAFF
>-|TRBV7-2|-|TRBJ1-1
TGTGCCAGCAGCTTAACAGCTCTGAACACTGAAGCTTTCTTT
CASSLTALNTEAFF
>-|TRBV28|TRBD1|TRBJ1-5
TGTGCCAGCACCGGGGGACAGACTAGCAATCAGCCCCAGCATTTT
CASTGGQTSNQPQHF
>-|TRBV7-8|-|TRBJ1-2
TGTGCCAGCAGCTTAGTCGACGGGGGCTACACCTTC
CASSLVDGGYTF
>-|TRBV28|-|TRBJ2-1
TGTGCCAGCAGTTTTTATCTGGGGCCCTACAATGAGCAGTTCTTC
CASSFYLGPYNEQFF
>-|TRBV2|TRBD1|TRBJ1-2
TGTGCCAGCACCTGGGACAGCGTGAATGGCTACACCTTC
CASTWDSVNGYTF
>-|TRBV5-1|-|TRBJ2-7
TGCGCCAGGGCAAACCCTACAGAGAGCTCCTACGAGCAGTACTTC
CARANPTESSYEQYF
>-|TRBV11-2|-|TRBJ2-1
TGTGCCAGCAGCTTAGAGCGAAGGGGGACCTCCTACAATGAGCAGTTCTTC
CASSLERRGTSYNEQFF
>-|TRBV5-6|-|TRBJ2-3
TGTGCCAGCAGCTGGGGGGTAGAACGCACAGATACGCAGTATTTT
CASSWGVERTDTQYF
>once|TRBV19|-|TRBJ1-5
TGTGCCAGTAGTTGGATGGGTCAGGGTCAGCCCCAGCATTTT
CASSWMGQGQPQHF
>-|TRBV18|-|TRBJ1-4
TGTGCCAGCTCCCGTGGAGGGCGGCAGGAAAAACTGTTTTTT
CASSRGGRQEKLFF
>-|TRBV18|TRBD1|TRBJ2-3
TGTGCCAGCTCACTCACGATACAGGGGGCAGGGGATACGCAGTATTTT
CASSLTIQGAGDTQYF
>-|TRBV27|-|TRBJ1-1
TGTGCCAGCAGTATTACAGTGAACACTGAAGCTTTCTTT
CASSITVNTEAFF
>once|TRBV18|TRBD2|TRBJ2-7
TGTGCCAGCTCACCTGTAGCGGGGGGAGCCATAGAGCAGTACTTC
CASSPVAGGAIEQYF
>-|TRBV6-5|-|TRBJ1-5
TGTGCCAGCAGGCCAGGGTCTAAGAATCAGCCCCAGCATTTT
CASRPGSKNQPQHF
>-|TRBV7-8|-|TRBJ1-5
TGTGCCAGCAGCTTAAGTTCTACACCCAATAGCAATCAACCCCAGCATTTT
CASSLSSTPNSNQPQHF
>-|TRBV6-5|TRBD1|TRBJ2-2
TGTGCCGGAAAACAGGGGAAGTCGACCGGGGAGCTGTTTTTT
CAGKQGKSTGELFF
>-|TRBV5-6|-|TRBJ1-2
TGTGCCAGCAGCCCGGTGGGGGCAAACTATGGCTACACCTTC
CASSPVGANYGYTF
>-|TRBV7-2|TRBD1|TRBJ1-3
TGTGCCAGCAGCACGGGACAGGCCCTTTGGGACACCATATATTTT
CASSTGQALWDTIYF
>-|TRBV24-1|TRBD1|TRBJ2-6
TGTGCCACCAGTGACCCGAAGGGACAGGGGGCTGGGGCCAACGTCCTGACTTTC
CATSDPKGQGAGANVLTF
>-|TRBV18|TRBD2|TRBJ2-1
TGTGCCAGCTCACACACTAGCGGGGGGGCACTCGGCTCCTACAATGAGCAGTTCTTC
CASSHTSGGALGSYNEQFF
>-|TRBV6-5|-|TRBJ1-2
TGTGCCAGCAGTTATTCGGTGGGGAGGGCTGGCTACACCTTC
CASSYSVGRAGYTF
>-|TRBV27|TRBD2|TRBJ2-5
TGTGCCAGCAGTCCAGGACTAGCGCGAGAGACCCAGTACTTC
CASSPGLARETQYF
>-|TRBV5-1|-|TRBJ2-1
TGCGCCAGCAGCTTGGGGGCGACCTACAATGAGCAGTTCTTC
CASSLGATYNEQFF
>-|TRBV5-4|-|TRBJ1-3
TGTGCCAGCAGCTCAACGGCTGGAAACACCATATATTTT
CASSSTAGNTIYF
>-|TRBV19|-|TRBJ1-3
TGTGCCAGTAGTCCCCAAATTGGAAACACCATATATTTT
CASSPQIGNTIYF
>-|TRBV20-1|-|TRBJ1-1
TGCATTGGGGGGGCGAACACTGAAGCTTTCTTT
CIGGANTEAFF
>-|TRBV3-1/TRBV3-2|-|TRBJ2-1
TGTGCCAGCAGCCGGGGGCTGGGTCCTCTGGATGAGCAGTTCTTC
CASSRGLGPLDEQFF
>once|TRBV9|-|TRBJ2-3
TGTGCCAGCAGCCTGAGCGTAGCGCTCCTAGATACGCAGTATTTT
CASSLSVALLDTQYF
>-|TRBV19|TRBD2|TRBJ2-7
TGTGCCAGTAGTATAAACCTAGCGGGGGATTACGAGCAGTACTTC
CASSINLAGDYEQYF
>-|TRBV11-2|TRBD1|TRBJ2-5
TGTGCCAGCAGCCCCCTGACGAGGGGGCGTCAAGAGACCCAGTACTTC
CASSPLTRGRQETQYF
>-|TRBV19|TRBD1|TRBJ1-6
TGTGCCAGCCGGACAGGGGGCTATTCACCCCTCCACTTT
CASRTGGYSPLHF
>-|TRBV19|TRBD1|TRBJ1-2
TGTGCCAGTAGTATACTGGGATCCGGGACAGGGCGATATGGCTACACCTTC
CASSILGSGTGRYGYTF
>-|TRBV5-6|TRBD2|TRBJ2-1
TGTGCCAGCAGCTTATTAGCGGGGGGAAATGAGCAGTTCTTC
CASSLLAGGNEQFF
>-|TRBV24-1|TRBD1|TRBJ2-3
TGTGCCACCAGTACCCCAGGGGGCGGTCGGACAGATACGCAGTATTTT
CATSTPGGGRTDTQYF
>-|TRBV9|TRBD2|TRBJ2-1
TGTGCCAGCAGCGTAGTTGCGGGGGGAACTTACAATGAGCAGTTCTTC
CASSVVAGGTYNEQFF
>-|TRBV6-6|TRBD1|TRBJ1-2
TGTGCCAGCAGGAAGGACAGGGATAACTATGGCTACACCTTC
CASRKDRDNYGYTF
>-|TRBV6-6|TRBD1|TRBJ2-4
TGTGCCAGCAGTTTACAGGGGGCGACGGCCAAAAACATTCAGTACTTC
CASSLQGATAKNIQYF
>-|TRBV19|-|TRBJ1-5
TGTGCCAGTAGTCCCGGCCCGGGGGGCAATCAGCCCCAGCATTTT
CASSPGPGGNQPQHF
>-|TRBV7-2|-|TRBJ1-2
TGTGCCAGCAGCTTAACCAGGGTGAATGGCTACACCTTC
CASSLTRVNGYTF
>-|TRBV28|TRBD1|TRBJ1-2
TGTGCCAGTTACGGGACAGGGAACGGCTACACCTTC
CASYGTGNGYTF
>-|TRBV7-9|-|TRBJ2-5
TGTGCCAGCAGCTTAGATGGGCTCCCTGCTACGGAGACCCAGTACTTC
CASSLDGLPATETQYF
>-|TRBV7-9|TRBD1|TRBJ1-2
TGTGCCAGCAGCCCGGGACAGGGTTATGGCTACACCTTC
CASSPGQGYGYTF
>once|TRBV12-3/TRBV12-4|-|TRBJ1-1
TGTGCCAGCAGCCTCAGGGCGGGGAGAGCTTTCTTT
CASSLRAGRAFF